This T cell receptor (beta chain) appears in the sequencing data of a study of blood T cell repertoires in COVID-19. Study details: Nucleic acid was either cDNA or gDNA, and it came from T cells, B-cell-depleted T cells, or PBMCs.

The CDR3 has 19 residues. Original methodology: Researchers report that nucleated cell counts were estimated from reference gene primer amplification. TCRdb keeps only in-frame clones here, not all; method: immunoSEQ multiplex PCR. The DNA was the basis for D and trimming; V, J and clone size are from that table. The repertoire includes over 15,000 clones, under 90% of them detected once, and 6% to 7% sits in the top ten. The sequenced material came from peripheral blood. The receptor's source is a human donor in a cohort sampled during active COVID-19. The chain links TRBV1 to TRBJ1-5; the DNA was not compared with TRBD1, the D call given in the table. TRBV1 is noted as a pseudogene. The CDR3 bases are TGCACCAGCAGCCAAGATCTCGGGACAGGGGAGCGCGGGGATCAGCCCCAGCATTTT. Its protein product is CTSSQDLGTGERGDQPQHF.